The 19 T cell receptor beta chains presented below share a single source sample, sequenced in a study of blood T cell repertoires in COVID-19. TCRdb keeps only in-frame clones here, not all; method: immunoSEQ multiplex PCR. This table has 300,000 to 450,000 clones, about 87% appearing once. Sequencing was performed on PBMCs or T cells enriched from blood (not recorded which). Receptor source: a man under 40 who had recovered from COVID-19.

This rearrangement joins TRBV18 to TRBJ2-5; the D is unclear. This CDR3 is 11 amino acids long. Looked up from germline, CDR1 is KGHSH and CDR2 is LQKENI. V was pared by 6 bases and J by 5 bases, with 7 bases between. The CDR3 here is CASSTGETQYF. For the CDR3, the DNA is TGTGCCAGCTCCACCGGTGAGACCCAGTACTTC. Full variable domain (rest looked up from reference TRBV18 and TRBJ2-5): NAGVMQNPRHLVRRRGQEARLRCSPMKGHSHVYWYRQLPEEGLKFMVYLQKENIIDESGMPKERFSAEFPKEGPSILRIQQVVRGDSAAYFCASSTGETQYFGPGTRLLVL.

This chain uses TRBV6-1 with TRBJ2-7, with D unresolved. Per the germline V gene, CDR1 is MNHNS and CDR2 is SASEGT. Trimming shortened V by 2 bases and J by 3 bases, and 8 bases separated the two germline ends. The CDR3 has 13 amino acids. The CDR3 reads CASSERQDYEQYF. The CDR3 nucleotides are TGTGCCAGCAGTGAACGCCAGGACTACGAGCAGTACTTC.

V usage is TRBV9 and J usage is TRBJ2-1; 7 bases line up with TRBD1. Losses at the gene ends were 3 bases for V and 10 bases for J; bases not matched to a gene: 16. In germline, CDR1 is SGDLS, CDR2 YYNGEE. The CDR3 has 16 amino acids. The CDR3 DNA reads TGTGCCAGCAGCGCCCCGACAGGGATTAGTGCCAACGAGCAGTTCTTC. It is translated as CASSAPTGISANEQFF. Complete variable domain (other parts from reference TRBV9 and TRBJ2-1): DSGVTQTPKHLITATGQRVTLRCSPRSGDLSVYWYQQSLDQGLQFLIQYYNGEERAKGNILERFSAQQFPDLHSELNLSSLELGDSALYFCASSAPTGISANEQFFGPGTRLTVL.

This chain uses TRBV6-2 or TRBV6-3 with TRBJ1-2; D gene unclear. This CDR3 comprises 11 residues. Trimming took off 6 bases at V and 8 bases at J, with 10 bases between the two ends. Germline-derived CDR1 and CDR2 are MNHEY and SVGEGT. The CDR3 sequence is CASSPGTGYTF. CDR3 coding DNA: TGTGCCAGCAGCCCGGGCACAGGCTACACCTTC.

The chain joins TRBV15 to TRBJ2-3, with D tentatively TRBD1 (6 bases). This CDR3 spans 13 amino acids. The germline V and J ends were trimmed by 2 bases and 10 bases, with 13 bases remaining between them. CDR1 is LNHNV and CDR2 is YYDKDF in the germline V gene (reference sequence). CDR3 DNA: TGTGCCACCAGCAGACAGCAGGGGTGGGCGCAGTATTTT. Amino acids: CATSRQQGWAQYF.

The chain recombines TRBV27 with TRBJ1-2; 8 bases align to TRBD1. This CDR3 has 14 residues. The germline V gene has CDR1 MNHEY and CDR2 SMNVEV (reference sequence). The V segment lost 6 bases and the J segment 2 bases; nucleotides outside the gene matches: 5. The CDR3 bases are TGTGCCAGCAGCTGGACAGGGCCCAACTATGGCTACACCTTC. Protein: CASSWTGPNYGYTF.

This chain joins TRBV4-3 and TRBJ2-7; D may be TRBD2 (6 bases). Germline V CDR1 and CDR2: LGHNA, YSLEER. The CDR3 loop spans 13 amino acids. The ends were cut back, 2 bases at V and 3 bases at J, with 8 bases in the middle. CDR3 nucleotide sequence: TGCGCCAGCAGCCAATTTAGCGGCTACGAGCAGTACTTC. It is translated as CASSQFSGYEQYF.

The V and J genes are TRBV12-3 or TRBV12-4 and TRBJ1-2, with 7 bases matching TRBD1. The trim removed 4 bases at V and 8 bases at J, leaving 7 bases unmatched. The CDR3 runs to 13 residues. The CDR3 reads CASSSRDRAGYTF. The CDR3 nucleotides read TGTGCCAGCAGTTCCAGAGACAGGGCCGGCTACACCTTC.

Notes on this clone: At one of its ends the junction is not consistent with the germline gene, which may arise from a read error. The J gene is TRBJ2-3, the V gene TRBV18; a possible D gene is TRBD1 (6 bases). The germline gives CDR1 KGHSH, CDR2 LQKENI. This CDR3 spans 16 amino acids. CDR3 nucleotide sequence: TGTGCCAGCTCACCTACGTTAACACAGGGCACCGATACGCAGTATTTT. Translating gives CASSPTLTQGTDTQYF.

This rearrangement joins TRBV7-9 to TRBJ1-1; 8 bases are a match to TRBD1. CDR1 SEHNR and CDR2 FQNEAQ come from the germline V gene (reference sequence). V shed 10 bases and J 7 bases; nucleotides not matched to a gene: 8. The CDR3 sequence is 12 residues long. CDR3: CATRTGMNEAFF. The CDR3 DNA follows: TGTGCCACCAGGACAGGGATGAATGAAGCTTTCTTT. Using reference TRBV7-9 and TRBJ1-1 for the parts outside the CDR3, the full variable domain is DTGVSQNPRHKITKRGQNVTFRCDPISEHNRLYWYRQTLGQGPEFLTYFQNEAQLEKSRLLSDRFSAERPKGSFSTLEIQRTEQGDSAMYLCATRTGMNEAFFGQGTRLTVV.

This clone was picked up one time. The V and J genes are TRBV9 and TRBJ2-2; 9 nucleotides align to TRBD1. The trim removed 4 bases at V and 3 bases at J, leaving 4 bases unmatched. The CDR3 runs to 15 residues. In germline, CDR1 is SGDLS, CDR2 YYNGEE. The CDR3 spells CASSKRQGDTGELFF. The CDR3 nucleotides are TGTGCCAGCAGCAAACGACAGGGGGACACCGGGGAGCTGTTTTTT.

The chain is built from TRBV30 and TRBJ1-2, with 9 bases that match TRBD1. J was trimmed by 8 bases and V by 4 bases; bases with no gene match: 11. The CDR3 has 14 amino acids. Per the germline V gene, CDR1 is GTSNPN and CDR2 is SVGIG (reference sequence). CDR3 sequence (DNA): TGTGCCTGGAAAATTCGGACAGGGGTACAGGGCTACACCTTC. This translates into CAWKIRTGVQGYTF.

The V call is TRBV7-2, the J call TRBJ2-7, with no clear D. Germline assignment: CDR1 SGHTA and CDR2 FQGNSA. Trimming stripped 7 bases from V and 0 bases from J, with 16 bases between. The CDR3 sequence is 15 residues long. This chain's CDR3 is CASKAAGGVSYEQYF. CDR3 sequence (DNA): TGTGCCAGCAAGGCTGCCGGCGGAGTCTCCTACGAGCAGTACTTC.

This chain uses TRBV9 with TRBJ1-5; 11 bases align to TRBD1. In germline, CDR1 is SGDLS, CDR2 YYNGEE. The CDR3 is 16 residues long. Unmatched junction bases numbered 4, after V lost 3 bases and J lost 2 bases. The CDR3 DNA sequence: TGTGCCAGCAGCGCTTCGGGACAGGGGGGCAATCAGCCCCAGCATTTT. The encoded protein is CASSASGQGGNQPQHF.

The chain employs TRBV29-1 and TRBJ2-7; 11 bases line up with TRBD1. Trimming took 7 bases from V and 3 from J; bases not matched to a gene: 5. Per the germline V gene, CDR1 is SQVTM and CDR2 is ANQGSEA. The CDR3 length is 13 residues. CDR3: CSGTGTGGYEQYF. In nucleotides, the CDR3 is TGCAGCGGAACCGGGACAGGGGGCTACGAGCAGTACTTC.

As regards this clone: An end of the junction differs from the germline gene, which may be a read error. V usage is TRBV7-7 and J usage is TRBJ2-1, with 14 positions matching TRBD2. This CDR3 contains 17 residues. Germline assignment: CDR1 SSHAT and CDR2 FNYEAQ (reference sequence). CDR3 residues: CASSLELTSGGANEQFF. In DNA form, the CDR3 reads TGTGCTAGCAGCTTGGAATTGACTAGCGGGGGGGCCAATGAGCAGTTCTTC. The whole variable domain, remainder taken from reference TRBV7-7 and TRBJ2-1, is GAGVSQSPRYKVTKRGQDVTLRCDPISSHATLYWYQQALGQGPEFLTYFNYEAQPDKSGLPSDRFSAERPEGSISTLTIQRTEQRDSAMYRCASSLELTSGGANEQFFGPGTRLTVL.

The gene calls are TRBV5-1 and TRBJ2-2, with TRBD1 matching over 12 bases. Germline-derived CDR1 and CDR2 are SGHRS and YFSETQ. V shed 4 bases and J 10 bases; nucleotides not matched to a gene: 8. CDR3 length equals 15 residues. The CDR3 sequence is CASSPLGQGASELFF. The CDR3, as DNA: TGCGCCAGCAGCCCGTTGGGACAGGGGGCTTCGGAGCTGTTTTTT.

J is TRBJ1-3 and V is TRBV19; D unresolved. CDR1 and CDR2 (germline): LNHDA, SQIVND (reference sequence). The CDR3 loop spans 13 amino acids. V lost 6 bases and J lost 0, with 6 bases in between. The CDR3 DNA sequence: TGTGCCAGTAGGGCAGTCTCTGGAAACACCATATATTTT. It encodes CASRAVSGNTIYF.

The chain carries TRBV30 and TRBJ1-6; TRBD1 might be the D (6 bases). The CDR3 is made up of 14 amino acids. Trimming left V 2 bases short and J 10 bases short, with 15 bases between. Germline V lookup: CDR1 GTSNPN, CDR2 SVGIG (reference sequence). The CDR3 region is CAWSQGQTVSPLHF. The CDR3 DNA sequence: TGTGCCTGGAGTCAAGGACAGACAGTCTCACCCCTCCACTTT.